A selection of T cell receptor beta chains follows, all from one sample in a study of blood T cell repertoires in COVID-19. The table came from immunoSEQ multiplex PCR; TCRdb's copy has only in-frame clones and leaves some out. The sample lists about 330,000 clones; more than 70% were seen once. The sequenced sample was peripheral blood. Receptors were obtained from a woman aged 50 to 60 with acute or convalescent COVID-19. CDR3s include the opening cysteine and the closing phenylalanine or tryptophan. Clone size is shown for a subset of rows, as once, few, many or a class of expanded clone.

len,v_gene,j_gene,abundance,CDR3aa
14,TRBV9,TRBJ2-7,.,CASTEGQEAYEQYF
13,TRBV5-8,TRBJ2-7,.,CASSLYGSREQYF
16,TRBV6-5,TRBJ2-7,.,CASSYVPRMDLYEQYF
18,TRBV2,TRBJ2-2,.,CASKLLAGRGSNTGELFF
15,TRBV7-8,TRBJ2-5,.,CASSLDYRAQETQYF
16,TRBV5-1,TRBJ1-6,.,CASSLQGAAGNSPLHF
21,TRBV10-3,TRBJ2-1,.,CAISGMWGQGGRTSLYNEQFF
16,TRBV4-1,TRBJ2-2,once,CASSQEPRTGTGELFF
15,TRBV19,TRBJ1-5,.,CASSIVPYSNQPQHF
13,TRBV28,TRBJ1-2,.,CASSTAGYSGYTF
14,TRBV20-1,TRBJ2-1,once,CSASLAGAANEQFF
15,TRBV28,TRBJ2-1,.,CASRPTTRDRGEQFF
16,TRBV28,TRBJ2-1,once,CASSLAGTSPDNEQFF
14,TRBV5-4,TRBJ2-7,.,CASSSGLARHEQYF
13,TRBV7-9,TRBJ2-7,.,CASSPRTGWEQYF
12,TRBV19,TRBJ1-1,.,CASSIWNREAFF
15,TRBV29-1,TRBJ2-3,.,CSVEVPTGNTDTQYF
16,TRBV11-2,TRBJ2-7,.,CASSPMGLAGGGEQYF
19,TRBV6-2/TRBV6-3,TRBJ2-1,.,CASSSSLRLAGGPYNEQFF
15,TRBV10-3,TRBJ2-3,.,CAISVSGMFTDTQYF
17,TRBV6-2/TRBV6-3,TRBJ2-1,.,CASSYSRLAGVYNEQFF
12,TRBV30,TRBJ2-1,once,CAWRGLAGFQFF
15,TRBV2,TRBJ1-5,few,CASSPGRLSNQPQHF
14,TRBV20-1,TRBJ2-7,.,CSASRGSRAYEQYF
13,TRBV7-3,TRBJ2-5,few,CASSPRVAETQYF
14,TRBV28,TRBJ2-2,.,CASLKQGVSGELFF
14,TRBV29-1,TRBJ1-1,.,CSVVADTGDTEAFF
13,TRBV18,TRBJ1-1,.,CASSPSQGAEAFF
15,TRBV5-4,TRBJ2-7,once,CASSRRDSNNYEQYF
13,TRBV7-9,TRBJ1-6,.,CASSLAPGEPLHF
16,TRBV5-6,TRBJ1-5,.,CASSLAGSYSNQPQHF
11,TRBV29-1,TRBJ1-1,.,CSAPFQAEAFF
13,TRBV18,TRBJ1-3,.,CASSLGRGQGIYF
14,TRBV3-1/TRBV3-2,TRBJ1-1,.,CASSHQNSNTEAFF
17,TRBV7-3,TRBJ2-3,.,CASSLTVREVGTDTQYF
13,TRBV6-5,TRBJ1-1,.,CASSYSLGHRSFF
13,TRBV28,TRBJ2-7,.,CASSRQGYGEQYF
14,TRBV6-5,TRBJ1-1,once,CASSQTGGRTEAFF
15,TRBV5-1,TRBJ1-4,.,CASRLAGQTNEKLFF
14,TRBV4-1,TRBJ2-7,.,CASSPSGLSYEQYF
17,TRBV29-1,TRBJ2-6,.,CSVQGGTSHSGANVLTF
12,TRBV19,TRBJ2-1,.,CASRGSYNEQFF
16,TRBV2,TRBJ2-2,.,CASRPPTRRNTGELFF
14,TRBV5-1,TRBJ1-4,.,CASREQGSNEKLFF
11,TRBV23-1,TRBJ1-6,.,CARNRESPLHF
14,TRBV19,TRBJ1-5,.,CASRDRAWGQPQHF
17,TRBV27,TRBJ2-6,.,CASSLAGSSSGANVLTF
18,TRBV4-2,TRBJ1-2,once,CASSQRYTGTGENYGYTF
13,TRBV18,TRBJ2-3,.,CASSPRATDTQYF
16,TRBV28,TRBJ1-2,once,CASRVNLGQGRYGYTF
14,TRBV29-1,TRBJ2-3,once,CSVVFLQRTDTQYF
18,TRBV7-2,TRBJ2-7,.,CASSSDKASGSVPYEQYF